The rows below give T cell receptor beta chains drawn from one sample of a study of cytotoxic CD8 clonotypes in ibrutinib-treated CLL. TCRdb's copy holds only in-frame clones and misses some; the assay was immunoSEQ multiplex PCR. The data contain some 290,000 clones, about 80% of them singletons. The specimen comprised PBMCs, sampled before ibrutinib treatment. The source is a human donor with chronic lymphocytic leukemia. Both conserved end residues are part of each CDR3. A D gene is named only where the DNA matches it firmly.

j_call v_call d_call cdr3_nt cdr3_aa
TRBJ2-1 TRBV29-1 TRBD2 TGCAGCGTATCCGGGACTACCTACAATGAGCAGTTCTTC CSVSGTTYNEQFF
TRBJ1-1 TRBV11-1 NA TGTGCCAGCAGCCTCGCGGGCAGAACGAACACTGAAGCTTTCTTT CASSLAGRTNTEAFF
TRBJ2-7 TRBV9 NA TGTGCCAGCAGCGTAGGAGAAGGTGGGGCCAGCTACGAGCAGTACTTC CASSVGEGGASYEQYF
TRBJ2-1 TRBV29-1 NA TGCAGCGTTGAAGCCGAGACTAGCTACAATGAGCAGTTCTTC CSVEAETSYNEQFF
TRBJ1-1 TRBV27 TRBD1 TGTGCCAGCAGTTTGGACAGGGGGGGCACTGAAGCTTTCTTT CASSLDRGGTEAFF
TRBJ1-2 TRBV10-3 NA TGTGCCATCAGTGATGTTTGGGGGCGCAGCTATGGCTACACCTTC CAISDVWGRSYGYTF
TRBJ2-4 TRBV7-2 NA TGTGCCAGCAGCTTACTTCCTGGCATAGTAGCCAAAAACATTCAGTACTTC CASSLLPGIVAKNIQYF
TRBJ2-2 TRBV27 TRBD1 TGTGCCAGCAGTTTAGAGGGACAGGGGCTCACCGGGGAGCTGTTTTTT CASSLEGQGLTGELFF
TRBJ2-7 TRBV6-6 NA TGTGCCAGCAGTTACTCTCCGGATTACTACGAGCAGTACTTC CASSYSPDYYEQYF
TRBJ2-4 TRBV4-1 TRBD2 TGCGCCAGCAGCCAAACTAGCGGGAGCGATCGCTTGAACATTCAGTACTTC CASSQTSGSDRLNIQYF